This T cell receptor (beta chain) was sequenced in a study of T cell repertoires in cytomegalovirus infection. This clonotype was counted ten times or more. Its antigen is as yet unknown. Trimming cost V 3 bases and J 9 bases; bases outside gene matches: 11. The CDR3 totals 15 residues. Germline CDR1 reads DFQATT; CDR2 reads SNEGSKA (reference sequence). In TCRdb, the reads were re-called with MiXCR into one record per CDR3 protein. The table records 310,000 or so distinct CDR3 sequences, roughly 25% of them present only once. Sequencing was performed on cultured PBMCs, taken from culture after CMV antigen stimulation. This sequence joins TRBV20-1 and TRBJ1-6, with TRBD1 identical over 7 bases. The receptor comes from a human donor in good health (CMV status not recorded). Some clones in this sample may be carry-over from other donors' samples. The CDR3 loop is CSARIPGQRFSPLHF. The CDR3 nucleotides read TGCAGTGCTAGGATTCCGGGACAGAGGTTTTCACCCCTCCACTTT.